One and the same sample provided the 22 T cell receptor beta chains below, sequenced in a study of regulatory T cells. The primer mix had 52 TRBV and 13 TRBJ primers. Using immunoSEQ multiplex PCR, the repertoire was profiled, and TCRdb retains in-frame clones only, with some absent. Of approximately 9,000 clones in the sample, over 75% are singletons; the top ten hold under 12%. The sequenced sample consisted of CD8+ T cells sorted from blood. The receptors were sampled from a person aged 18 to 30 with CD3G deficiency.

This clone was counted a single time. The chain carries TRBV28 and TRBJ1-1; 9 bases align to TRBD1. The CDR3 has 17 residues. The V gene's germline CDR1 is MDHEN and CDR2 SYDVKM. Trimming at V came to 4 bases and at J to 4 bases, leaving 13 bases not matched to a gene. The CDR3 nucleotides are TGTGCCAGCAGTTCCAGGGAGGGACAGGGCTTGGGCACTGAAGCTTTCTTT. This gives the protein CASSSREGQGLGTEAFF.

This rearrangement joins TRBV5-1 to TRBJ2-4, with a possible D match to TRBD1 (5 bases). Trimming cost V 0 bases and J 6 bases, with 13 bases left between them. The CDR3 is 15 amino acids. Per the germline V gene, CDR1 is SGHRS and CDR2 is YFSETQ. This CDR3 reads CASSLVGEGTNIQYF. The CDR3 DNA reads as TGCGCCAGCAGCTTGGTAGGGGAAGGAACAAACATTCAGTACTTC.

This chain links TRBV6-1 with TRBJ1-1; D uncertain. V lost 6 bases and J lost 1, with 9 bases in between. The CDR3 contains 13 residues. CDR1 is MNHNS and CDR2 is SASEGT in the germline V gene. CDR3 sequence reads: CASSPTRNTEAFF. DNA of the CDR3: TGTGCCAGCAGCCCCACACGGAACACTGAAGCTTTCTTT.

This chain uses TRBV7-9 with TRBJ2-7; D tentatively fits TRBD1 or TRBD2 (6 bases each). The CDR3 is 14 amino acids. CDR1 and CDR2 from the germline V gene are SEHNR and FQNEAQ (reference sequence). The V and J ends lost 5 bases and 6 bases respectively, with 17 bases between them. CDR3 protein: CASSAGGRGGEQYF. CDR3 nucleotides: TGTGCCAGCAGCGCCGGGGGCCGTGGGGGCGAGCAGTACTTC.

This clone was picked up one time. The chain uses TRBV11-2 and TRBJ2-7; 12 bases are a match to TRBD2. With 1 base clipped from V and 2 bases from J, the junction kept 0 bases outside the gene matches. The CDR3 is made up of 15 amino acids. The germline CDR1 and CDR2 sequences are SGHAT and FQNNGV. The CDR3 nucleotides read TGTGCCAGCAGCTTAGGACTAGCGGGAGCCTACGAGCAGTACTTC. Protein sequence: CASSLGLAGAYEQYF.

The chain employs TRBV6-6 and TRBJ1-2; TRBD1 matches 8 bases. V lost 7 bases and J lost 5; bases outside the gene matches: 15. Germline values: CDR1 MNHNY, CDR2 SVGAGI (reference sequence). The CDR3 contains 16 residues. CDR3 in DNA: TGTGCCAGCACCATTACGCCTAGGACAGGGCGGTATGGCTACACCTTC. This sequence encodes CASTITPRTGRYGYTF.

The chain combines TRBV27 with TRBJ2-6, with a tentative D call TRBD1 (5 bases). This CDR3 is 18 amino acids long. V lost 5 bases and J 0 bases, leaving 17 bases between the germline ends. From germline, CDR1 is MNHEY and CDR2 SMNVEV (reference sequence). The CDR3, as DNA: TGTGCCAGCAGTCCGTGGGGCAGGAGTTACTCTGGGGCCAACGTCCTGACTTTC. Translating it yields CASSPWGRSYSGANVLTF. The full variable domain, in which reference TRBV27 and TRBJ2-6 provide the parts outside the CDR3, is EAQVTQNPRYLITVTGKKLTVTCSQNMNHEYMSWYRQDPGLGLRQIYYSMNVEVTDKGDVPEGYKVSRKEKRNFPLILESPSPNQTSLYFCASSPWGRSYSGANVLTFGAGSRLTVL.

This chain uses TRBV4-1 with TRBJ2-7; possibly TRBD1 for D (6 bases). The germline gives CDR1 MGHRA, CDR2 YSYEKL. V was shortened by 1 base and J by 4 bases, with 11 bases between the two germline ends. The CDR3 has 14 residues. CDR3 nucleotide sequence: TGCGCCAGCAGCCAAGGAGTAGGGGGATACGAGCAGTACTTC. Protein: CASSQGVGGYEQYF.

This chain joins TRBV5-1 and TRBJ2-1; TRBD2 agrees at 8 bases. The CDR3 totals 14 residues. Trimming at V came to 5 bases and at J to 6 bases, leaving 7 bases not matched to a gene. The germline V gene encodes CDR1 SGHRS and CDR2 YFSETQ. The CDR3 reads CASRQGLGANEQFF. The CDR3 DNA reads TGCGCCAGCAGACAGGGACTAGGGGCCAATGAGCAGTTCTTC.

This chain uses TRBV21-1 with TRBJ2-7; the table's D call TRBD1 went unverified against the DNA. TRBV21-1 is given as a pseudogene. The CDR3 contains 16 residues. CDR3 residues: CASSKTTWTGWNEQYF. CDR3 nucleotides: TGTGCCAGCAGCAAAACCACCTGGACAGGGTGGAACGAGCAGTACTTC.

The chain combines TRBV6-1 with TRBJ2-7; D might be TRBD2 (6 bases). The CDR3 is made up of 14 amino acids. The V end lost 2 bases, the J end lost 3 bases, and 11 bases lay between the germline ends. From germline, CDR1 is MNHNS and CDR2 SASEGT. The CDR3 loop reads CASSERELDYEQYF. The DNA of the CDR3 is TGTGCCAGCAGTGAACGGGAGCTCGACTACGAGCAGTACTTC.

This clone has a single count. V usage is TRBV11-2 and J usage is TRBJ2-7; no reliable D call. Between the trimmed V and J ends, which lost 0 bases and 0 bases, there was a span of 9 bases. The CDR3 contains 15 residues. The germline V gene encodes CDR1 SGHAT and CDR2 FQNNGV. CDR3 residues: CASSLEPHGSYEQYF. DNA of the CDR3: TGTGCCAGCAGCTTAGAACCCCACGGCTCCTACGAGCAGTACTTC.

This sequence joins TRBV2 and TRBJ2-1; 9 bases match TRBD1. V shed 0 bases and J 0 bases; nucleotides not matched to a gene: 18. This CDR3 is 22 amino acids long. Germline V gene lookup returns CDR1 SNHLY and CDR2 FYNNEI. Written as DNA, the CDR3 is TGTGCCAGCAGTGAAGCGCTTCGTAAGGAAGACAGGGGGGCGAGCTCCTACAATGAGCAGTTCTTC. Its translation: CASSEALRKEDRGASSYNEQFF.

The chain links TRBV5-1 to TRBJ2-1; no firm D call. The germline V gene has CDR1 SGHRS and CDR2 YFSETQ. V was pared by 2 bases and J by 8 bases, with 11 bases between. The CDR3 runs to 13 residues. The CDR3 DNA is TGCGCCAGCAGCTTTGATGAGTTTTATGAGCAGTTCTTC. Translating gives CASSFDEFYEQFF.

This sequence joins TRBV5-1 and TRBJ2-7; a weak D match, TRBD2 (6 bases). Trimming left V 0 bases short and J 3 bases short, with 10 bases between. Germline V gene lookup returns CDR1 SGHRS and CDR2 YFSETQ. The CDR3 is made up of 14 amino acids. CDR3 DNA: TGCGCCAGCAGCTTGGATGGAGGGAACTACGAGCAGTACTTC. It translates to CASSLDGGNYEQYF.

This rearrangement joins TRBV12-5 to TRBJ1-1; D perhaps matches TRBD1 (5 bases). Germline assignment: CDR1 LGHNT and CDR2 FRNRAP. This CDR3 contains 16 residues. V was trimmed by 2 bases and J by 1 base, leaving 14 bases between them. Written as DNA, the CDR3 is TGTGCTAGTGGTTTGACCCCGGGACGGCAGAACACTGAAGCTTTCTTT. Its protein product is CASGLTPGRQNTEAFF.

This clone was seen just once. The chain couples TRBV19 to TRBJ1-1; D gene uncertain. CDR1 is LNHDA, CDR2 SQIVND, per germline (reference sequence). With 6 bases removed from V and 4 bases from J, the gap between germline ends came to 15 bases. The CDR3 runs to 14 residues. For the CDR3, the DNA is TGTGCCAGTAGCGTCTTTGATTCAAGCACTGAAGCTTTCTTT. This encodes CASSVFDSSTEAFF.

This chain connects TRBV28 to TRBJ2-7; TRBD2 matches at 9 bases. Trimming took 6 bases from V and 0 from J; bases not matched to a gene: 3. This CDR3 contains 14 residues. Germline loops: CDR1 MDHEN, CDR2 SYDVKM. The CDR3: CASSRLADSYEQYF. CDR3 bases: TGTGCCAGCAGCCGACTAGCGGACTCCTACGAGCAGTACTTC.

V is TRBV28 and J is TRBJ1-5; 7 positions agree with TRBD1. The V segment lost 3 bases and the J segment 7 bases; nucleotides outside the gene matches: 12. Germline values: CDR1 MDHEN, CDR2 SYDVKM. The CDR3 is 16 amino acids. CDR3 protein: CASSFVGEQGRQPQHF. In DNA, the CDR3 is TGTGCCAGCAGTTTTGTCGGGGAACAGGGGAGGCAGCCCCAGCATTTT.

The chain has TRBV11-2 and TRBJ2-7, with TRBD2 matching over 8 bases. CDR1 SGHAT and CDR2 FQNNGV come from the germline V gene. V gave up 5 bases and J gave up 2 bases; unmatched junction bases: 8. This CDR3 region has 15 residues. The CDR3 region has the DNA TGTGCCAGCAGCCCCTGGCGGGGGGCTCCCTACGAGCAGTACTTC. Its translation is CASSPWRGAPYEQYF.

V gene TRBV28 combines with J gene TRBJ1-1; no definite D call. The CDR3 consists of 12 residues. V dropped 5 bases and J dropped 7 bases, with 11 bases sitting between them. CDR1 and CDR2 from the germline V gene are MDHEN and SYDVKM. The CDR3 region is CASSPNYSEAFF. The CDR3 DNA reads TGTGCCAGCAGTCCCAATTATAGTGAAGCTTTCTTT.

The V call is TRBV19, the J call TRBJ2-1; no definite D call. Germline CDR1 and CDR2: LNHDA and SQIVND (reference sequence). CDR3 length: 14 residues. V was shortened by 0 bases and J by 5 bases, with 8 bases between the two germline ends. CDR3 nucleotide sequence: TGTGCCAGTAGTATAGATGGCTACCACAATGAGCAGTTCTTC. Translating it yields CASSIDGYHNEQFF.